This record covers a single T cell receptor beta chain. Stated time point: newly diagnosed GD, antithyroid drugs for less than 3 months. Isolated PBMC RNA provided the starting material for the TCR library. This record comes from a study of regulatory T cells in long-lasting Graves disease. In building TCR beta libraries, iRepertoire HTBI primers were used together with Arm-PCR of CDR3 regions. One entry per CDR3 protein, called by TCRdb with MiXCR from the multiplex PCR reads. The table includes about 620,000 distinct CDR3 sequences, approximately 15% detected once. The V end lost 4 bases, the J end lost 1 base, and 12 bases lay between the germline ends. CDR3 length equals 14 residues. The germline V gene encodes CDR1 SGHRS and CDR2 YFSETQ. These same records also appear under a second study, on T cells in Graves' hyperthyroidism and ophthalmopathy. From that second work: Every diagnosis used clinical symptoms, serum thyroxine and TRAb, thyroid ultrasound and orbital computed tomography. The blood repertoire included most of the expanded thyroid clonotypes above 0.001.

The sequence was obtained from a woman younger than 45 with Graves disease. Sequencing was performed on peripheral blood mononuclear cells (PBMCs), taken at new diagnosis, from a patient treated with antithyroid drugs. The chain recombines TRBV5-1 with TRBJ2-7; D call uncertain. In DNA form, the CDR3 reads TGCGCCAGCAGCACTGACCCGATGTCCTACGAGCAGTACTTC. Translated, it gives CASSTDPMSYEQYF.